Shown below are 26 T cell receptor beta chains from a single sample sequenced in a study of CXCR3-negative and CXCR3-positive naive CD8 T cells. Study-level findings and limits: Higher TRB CDR3 hydrophobicity marked CXCR3-positive naive cells relative to CXCR3-negative naive cells.

Antigen specificity for these receptors is unknown. It was by 5' RACE with UMI labels that the TRB cDNA libraries were prepared. TCRdb reworked the 5' RACE reads into one entry per CDR3 protein, no DNA. This table holds 150,000 or so distinct CDR3 sequences. Sample: naive CXCR3+ CD8+ T cells from blood. Documented subset: CD45RO-CCR7+CD27+CD95- naive CD8+ T cells expressing CXCR3 (TNR3+). Every receptor here comes from a human donor in good health. Some clones in this sample may be carry-over from other donors' samples.

V and J are TRBV25-1 and TRBJ1-4. The CDR3 runs to 18 residues. Germline CDR1 reads MGHDK; CDR2 reads SYGVNS. The CDR3 here is CASSELYPGANGNEKLFF.

This sequence joins TRBV15 and TRBJ2-7; TCRdb indicates TRBD2, and absent DNA this call remains unverified. The length of the CDR3 is 15 residues. Germline CDR1 and CDR2: LNHNV and YYDKDF (reference sequence). The CDR3 loop is CATSPEGGVAYEQYF.

The CDR3: CASGPINTEAFF. V gene TRBV12-3 or TRBV12-4 combines with J gene TRBJ1-1. This CDR3 has 12 residues.

This clonotype registers medium-sized by frequency. This rearrangement joins TRBV20-1 to TRBJ1-1. Germline lookup yields CDR1 DFQATT and CDR2 SNEGSKA (reference sequence). The CDR3 is 12 residues long. The CDR3 protein is CSAPSGVTEAFF.

This chain's CDR3 is CSASPDDSGWVAAQYF. The chain carries TRBV20-1 and TRBJ2-5; TCRdb designates TRBD2, a call that cannot be tested without DNA. CDR3 length equals 16 residues. Germline CDR1 is DFQATT and CDR2 is SNEGSKA (reference sequence).

The chain uses TRBV9 and TRBJ2-1; the D call from TCRdb, TRBD1, cannot be confirmed without DNA. The length of the CDR3 is 14 residues. Germline CDR1 and CDR2: SGDLS and YYNGEE. CDR3 in amino acids: CASSVGTGNNEQFF.

This chain links TRBV7-9 with TRBJ1-2; the TCRdb D gene call, TRBD1, has no DNA to confirm it. Germline CDR1 and CDR2: SEHNR and FQNEAQ (reference sequence). CDR3 length: 13 amino acids. The CDR3 reads CASRPGVGIGYTF.

The chain joins TRBV5-1 to TRBJ2-7; the D call of TRBD2 rests on TCRdb alone, since no DNA is present to check it. The CDR3 spans 16 residues. Per germline, CDR1 SGHRS and CDR2 YFSETQ. CDR3: CASSLATSSGTYEQYF.

The chain joins TRBV9 to TRBJ2-1; the TRBD2 assignment by TCRdb is unverifiable without DNA. The CDR3 extends over 15 amino acids. Germline CDR1 SGDLS, CDR2 YYNGEE. The CDR3 region is CASSVGVSGYNEQFF.

The rearrangement joins TRBV5-1 to TRBJ2-1; without DNA, the TCRdb call of TRBD1 cannot be checked. The CDR3 runs to 14 residues. Germline V gene lookup returns CDR1 SGHRS and CDR2 YFSETQ. CDR3 region: CASSGGAGYNEQFF.

The chain links TRBV12-3 or TRBV12-4 to TRBJ2-1; TCRdb gives TRBD1 as the D gene, but with no DNA this cannot be confirmed. There are 15 residues in the CDR3. The CDR3 spells CASSFRQGTDNEQFF.

The V and J genes are TRBV11-3 and TRBJ2-1; TCRdb's D gene call, TRBD2, goes unchecked for lack of DNA. The CDR3 runs to 14 residues. Germline values: CDR1 SGHNT, CDR2 YENEEA. The CDR3 is CASSPKREGGEQFF.

The gene calls are TRBV28 and TRBJ2-3; TCRdb designates TRBD2, a call that cannot be tested without DNA. CDR1 and CDR2 (germline): MDHEN, SYDVKM. The CDR3 has 17 amino acids. CDR3 sequence: CASSYAGTQASTDTQYF.

CDR3 amino acids: CASSQDLPRLNTGELFF. The V call is TRBV4-1, the J call TRBJ2-2. The CDR3 contains 17 residues. The germline gives CDR1 MGHRA, CDR2 YSYEKL.

The gene calls are TRBV27 and TRBJ2-3; as DNA is missing, the TRBD1 call by TCRdb cannot be tested. This CDR3 is 15 amino acids long. CDR1 is MNHEY, CDR2 SMNVEV, per germline (reference sequence). CDR3 loop: CASSPRIFFTDTQYF.

The chain has TRBV6-5 and TRBJ2-7; the TCRdb D gene call, TRBD1, has no DNA to confirm it. CDR1 is MNHEY and CDR2 is SVGAGI in the germline V gene. This CDR3 has 16 residues. The CDR3 loop reads CASSYSRGDISYEQYF.

The chain joins TRBV4-3 to TRBJ2-1; TCRdb lists TRBD2, though no DNA is available to test this call. CDR3 size: 18 residues. Germline CDR1 LGHNA, CDR2 YSLEER. The chain's CDR3 is CASSQYRSGLAVGNEQFF.

The V gene is TRBV25-1, the J gene TRBJ1-4. Germline V CDR1 and CDR2: MGHDK, SYGVNS. This CDR3 has 16 amino acids. The CDR3 spells CASSEKGRTTNEKLFF.

The chain is built from TRBV7-9 and TRBJ2-1; checking the TCRdb D call of TRBD2 is not possible without DNA. The CDR3 covers 16 residues. The germline V gene has CDR1 SEHNR and CDR2 FQNEAQ (reference sequence). The CDR3 loop reads CASSPRSGKKVNEQFF.

CDR3 amino acids: CASSQGGQPQHF. The chain has TRBV4-1 and TRBJ1-5; TCRdb selects TRBD1, and the lack of DNA leaves this call unchecked. The CDR3 length is 12 residues. CDR1 and CDR2 from the germline V gene are MGHRA and YSYEKL.

V is TRBV28 and J is TRBJ2-3; TCRdb's D call, TRBD2, is unchecked because there is no DNA. Germline V gene lookup returns CDR1 MDHEN and CDR2 SYDVKM. The CDR3 sequence is 13 residues long. The CDR3 sequence is CASSLAATDTQYF.

V is TRBV7-6 and J is TRBJ2-7; TCRdb calls TRBD2, which cannot be checked without DNA. This CDR3 has 17 residues. Germline V gene lookup returns CDR1 SGHVS and CDR2 FNYEAQ. The CDR3 is CASSPRLAGYLLYKQYF.

The chain joins TRBV29-1 to TRBJ2-1; as DNA is missing, the TRBD2 call by TCRdb cannot be tested. The CDR3 length is 13 residues. The V gene's germline CDR1 is SQVTM and CDR2 ANQGSEA. The CDR3 spells CSDGTSGYNEQFF.

The rearrangement uses TRBV28 and TRBJ2-1; TCRdb gives TRBD1 as the D gene, but with no DNA this cannot be confirmed. CDR1 and CDR2 (germline): MDHEN, SYDVKM. This CDR3 is 18 amino acids long. The CDR3: CASSLRDRGFVGYNEQFF.

The chain's CDR3 is CASSLDRGKEQYF. The chain is built from TRBV7-6 and TRBJ2-7. The V gene's germline CDR1 is SGHVS and CDR2 FNYEAQ. The CDR3 is 13 amino acids.

The chain carries TRBV28 and TRBJ2-7; checking the TCRdb D call of TRBD1 is not possible without DNA. Germline CDR1 and CDR2: MDHEN and SYDVKM. The CDR3 covers 18 residues. The chain's CDR3 is CASSWALLRGRLPYEQYF.